This T cell receptor beta chain was sequenced during a study of regulatory T cells in long-lasting Graves disease. Study information: Graves' patients who were just diagnosed had used antithyroid drugs for under 3 months.

Assembly of TCR beta libraries relied on iRepertoire HTBI primers together with Arm-PCR of CDR3 regions. TCRdb redid the calling of the multiplex PCR reads with MiXCR, one entry per CDR3 protein. The sample yields 620,000 or so distinct CDR3 sequences, 15% to 20% seen once. This clonotype was detected many times. V was pared by 4 bases and J by 2 bases, with 13 bases between. Germline CDR1 reads MNHNS; CDR2 reads SASEGT. The CDR3 consists of 15 residues. Time point here: newly diagnosed GD, antithyroid drugs for less than 3 months. The TCR library was prepared using RNA isolated from PBMCs. The same sample was also studied in work on T cells in Graves' hyperthyroidism and ophthalmopathy. From that report: In the blood, most expanded thyroid clonotypes above 0.001 appeared as well.

Sequenced here: peripheral blood mononuclear cells (PBMCs), sampled at new diagnosis, from a patient treated with antithyroid drugs. The rearrangement uses TRBV6-1 and TRBJ2-3; perhaps TRBD2 as D (6 bases). The receptor was derived from a woman aged 25 to 39 with Graves disease. The CDR3 loop is CASSVGTQDTDTQYF. CDR3 nucleotide sequence: TGTGCCAGCAGTGTAGGGACTCAAGACACAGATACGCAGTATTTT.